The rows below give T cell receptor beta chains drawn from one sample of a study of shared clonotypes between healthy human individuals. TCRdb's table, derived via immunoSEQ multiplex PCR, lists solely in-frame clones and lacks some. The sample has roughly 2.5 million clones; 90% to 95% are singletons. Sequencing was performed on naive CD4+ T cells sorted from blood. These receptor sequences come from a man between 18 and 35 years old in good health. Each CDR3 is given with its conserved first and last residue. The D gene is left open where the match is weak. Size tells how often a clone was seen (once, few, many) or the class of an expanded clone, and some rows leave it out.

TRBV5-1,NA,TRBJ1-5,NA,CASSLDTGSNQPQHF,TGCGCCAGCAGCTTGGACACAGGGAGCAATCAGCCCCAGCATTTT
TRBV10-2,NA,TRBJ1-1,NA,CASSAQGNTEAFF,TGCGCCAGCAGTGCGCAGGGGAACACTGAAGCTTTCTTT
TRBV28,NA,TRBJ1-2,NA,CASSKANYGYTF,TGTGCCAGCAGTAAGGCTAACTATGGCTACACCTTC
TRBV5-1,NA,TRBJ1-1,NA,CASSLEGEWTENEAFF,TGCGCCAGCAGCTTGGAAGGGGAATGGACAGAAAATGAAGCTTTCTTT
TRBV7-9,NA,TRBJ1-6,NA,CASSSDGFRDSPLHF,TGTGCCAGCAGCTCTGATGGATTCCGGGATTCACCCCTCCACTTT
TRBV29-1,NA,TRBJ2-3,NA,CSSTQTTDTQYF,TGCAGCTCCACCCAGACTACAGATACGCAGTATTTT
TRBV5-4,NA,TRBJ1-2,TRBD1,CASSYRDRDNYGYTF,TGTGCCAGCAGCTACCGGGACAGGGACAACTATGGCTACACCTTC
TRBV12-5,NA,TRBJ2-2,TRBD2,CASGAQAGLRAGELFF,TGTGCTAGTGGTGCACAAGCGGGACTGAGGGCCGGGGAGCTGTTTTTT
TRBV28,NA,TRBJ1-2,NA,CASSLVGYGYTF,TGTGCCAGCAGTTTAGTCGGCTATGGCTACACCTTC
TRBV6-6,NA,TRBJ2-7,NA,CASSYSSGVEQYF,TGTGCCAGCAGTTACTCCTCGGGGGTCGAGCAGTACTTC
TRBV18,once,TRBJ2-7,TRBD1,CASSKGTAITYEQYF,TGTGCCAGCTCAAAAGGGACAGCGATAACCTACGAGCAGTACTTC
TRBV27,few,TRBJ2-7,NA,CASKVSGLAYEQYF,TGTGCCAGCAAGGTTTCGGGATTAGCCTACGAGCAGTACTTC
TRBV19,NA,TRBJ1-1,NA,CASSIRGQLGNTEAFF,TGTGCCAGTAGTATAAGGGGACAATTAGGTAACACTGAAGCTTTCTTT
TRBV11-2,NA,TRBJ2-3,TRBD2,CASSLDQLAGGIQAQYF,TGTGCCAGCAGCTTAGATCAACTAGCGGGAGGGATTCAGGCGCAGTATTTT
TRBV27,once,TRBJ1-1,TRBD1,CASRGTGVTEAFF,TGTGCCAGCAGGGGGACAGGGGTAACTGAAGCTTTCTTT
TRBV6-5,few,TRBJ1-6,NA,CASGGVGNSPLHF,TGTGCCAGCGGGGGGGTAGGGAATTCACCCCTCCACTTT
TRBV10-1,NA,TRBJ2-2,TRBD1,CASSPLETGANNTGELFF,TGCGCCAGCAGTCCCTTAGAAACAGGGGCAAACAACACCGGGGAGCTGTTTTTT
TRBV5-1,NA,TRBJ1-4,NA,CASSSGGGSNEKLFF,TGCGCCAGCAGCTCCGGGGGGGGATCGAATGAAAAACTGTTTTTT
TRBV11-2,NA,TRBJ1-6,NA,CASSFGTDPYNSPLHF,TGTGCCAGCAGCTTCGGGACGGACCCTTATAATTCACCCCTCCACTTT
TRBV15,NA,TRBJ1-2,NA,CATSRKVGGYTF,TGTGCCACCAGCAGAAAAGTTGGTGGCTACACCTTC
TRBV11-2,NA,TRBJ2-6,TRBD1,CASSFGQGKSSGANVLTF,TGTGCCAGCAGCTTCGGACAGGGAAAGAGCTCTGGGGCCAACGTCCTGACTTTC
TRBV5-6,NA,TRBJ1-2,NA,CASRGTGGYTF,TGTGCCAGCAGAGGTACAGGGGGCTACACCTTC
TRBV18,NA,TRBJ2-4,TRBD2,CASSPGEGAKNIQYF,TGTGCCAGCTCCCCCGGGGAGGGAGCCAAAAACATTCAGTACTTC
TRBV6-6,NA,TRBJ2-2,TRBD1,CASSSGQAYTGELFF,TGTGCCAGCAGTTCCGGACAGGCGTACACCGGGGAGCTGTTTTTT
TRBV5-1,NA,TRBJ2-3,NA,CASSPIGRGTDTQYF,TGCGCCAGCAGCCCTATTGGAAGGGGCACAGATACGCAGTATTTT
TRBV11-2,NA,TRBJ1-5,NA,CASSLRNQPQHF,TGTGCCAGCAGCTTACGAAATCAGCCCCAGCATTTT
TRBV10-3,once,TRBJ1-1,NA,CAIRGFEGEAFF,TGTGCCATCCGTGGTTTTGAAGGGGAAGCTTTCTTT
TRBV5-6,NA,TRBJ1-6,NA,CASRQGSSPLHF,TGTGCCAGCCGCCAGGGAAGCTCACCCCTCCACTTT
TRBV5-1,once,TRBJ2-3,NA,CASSLVSGSTTDTQYF,TGCGCCAGCAGCTTGGTCTCTGGGTCTACTACAGATACGCAGTATTTT
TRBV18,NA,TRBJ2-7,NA,CASSLLGGPQSYEQYF,TGTGCCAGCTCACTACTGGGGGGACCCCAGAGCTACGAGCAGTACTTC
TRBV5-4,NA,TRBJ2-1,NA,CASSTVGYNEQFF,TGTGCCAGCTCGACAGTTGGGTACAATGAGCAGTTCTTC
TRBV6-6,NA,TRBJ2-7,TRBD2,CASREIAGVSYEQYF,TGTGCCAGCAGGGAAATAGCGGGGGTCTCCTACGAGCAGTACTTC
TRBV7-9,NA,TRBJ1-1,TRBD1,CASSPQGAGTEAFF,TGTGCCAGCAGCCCACAGGGGGCAGGAACTGAAGCTTTCTTT
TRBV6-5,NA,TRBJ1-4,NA,CASIALGRGLEKLFF,TGTGCCAGCATTGCCCTGGGCAGGGGCCTTGAAAAACTGTTTTTT
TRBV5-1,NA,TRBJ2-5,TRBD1,CASSLGYRGQETQYF,TGCGCCAGCAGCTTGGGGTACAGGGGGCAAGAGACCCAGTACTTC
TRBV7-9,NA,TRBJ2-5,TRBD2,CASSFWRGAVETQYF,TGTGCCAGCAGCTTCTGGCGGGGGGCCGTGGAGACCCAGTACTTC
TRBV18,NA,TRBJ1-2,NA,CASSYRAYGYTF,TGTGCCAGCTCTTACAGGGCCTATGGCTACACCTTC